The 19 T cell receptor beta chains reported below all come from one sample, sequenced in a study of CD8+ T cells in alopecia areata. Once RNA had been extracted, it was reverse transcribed into cDNA to act as the sequencing template. This table comes from immunoSEQ multiplex PCR, and its TCRdb copy is limited to in-frame clones, with some not included. This sample has 100,000 to 150,000 clones, with about 47% found just once. The source was CD8+ T cells sorted from blood, collected at week 0. Receptors were obtained from a human donor with alopecia areata.

V gene TRBV20-1 combines with J gene TRBJ2-3; D call uncertain. The V end was cut by 3 bases, the J end by 3 bases, with 4 bases between. This CDR3 has 11 amino acids. In germline, CDR1 is DFQATT, CDR2 SNEGSKA (reference sequence). The CDR3 spells CSARKTDTQYF. Written as DNA, the CDR3 is TGCAGTGCTAGGAAAACAGATACGCAGTATTTT.

As for this clone: One base separates it from a far larger clone, so it is likely a read error. The J gene is TRBJ2-6, the V gene TRBV9; D may be TRBD1 (6 bases). The V and J ends lost 5 bases and 0 bases respectively, with 6 bases between them. This CDR3 has 14 residues. Germline-derived CDR1 and CDR2 are SGDLS and YYNGEE. This CDR3 is CASRDSSGANVLTF. CDR3 DNA: TGTGCCAGCAGGGACAGCTCTGGGGCCAACGTCCTGACTTTC.

This chain uses TRBV27 with TRBJ2-5, with D maybe TRBD2 (6 bases). This CDR3 contains 16 residues. CDR1 MNHEY and CDR2 SMNVEV come from the germline V gene (reference sequence). V was cut by 6 bases and J by 2 bases, with 19 bases left in between. In nucleotides, the CDR3 is TGTGCCAGCAGACTTGATCCGGGACTCCTACAAGAGACCCAGTACTTC. As protein: CASRLDPGLLQETQYF.

This clone appeared once. V and J are TRBV5-4 and TRBJ2-7, with D maybe TRBD2 (5 bases). V was cut by 0 bases and J by 6 bases, with 10 bases left in between. Germline CDR1 and CDR2: SGHNT and YYREEE (reference sequence). The CDR3 has 13 amino acids. The CDR3 sequence is CASSLAEGSEQYF. CDR3 nucleotide sequence: TGTGCCAGCAGCTTGGCCGAGGGAAGCGAGCAGTACTTC.

The V and J genes are TRBV30 and TRBJ1-1; perhaps TRBD1 as D (5 bases). Germline CDR1 GTSNPN, CDR2 SVGIG (reference sequence). V was pared by 2 bases and J by 11 bases, with 15 bases between. The CDR3 contains 12 residues. For the CDR3, the DNA is TGTGCCTGGAGTTTCCCTGAGGGGCTGGCTTTCTTT. Translating gives CAWSFPEGLAFF. Full variable domain (outside the CDR3, taken from reference TRBV30 and TRBJ1-1): SQTIHQWPATLVQPVGSPLSLECTVEGTSNPNLYWYRQAAGRGLQLLFYSVGIGQISSEVPQNLSASRPQDRQFILSSKKLLLSDSGFYLCAWSFPEGLAFFGQGTRLTVV.

V gene TRBV4-2 combines with J gene TRBJ2-7; D perhaps matches TRBD1 (5 bases). The CDR3 loop spans 19 amino acids. Germline V lookup: CDR1 LGHNA, CDR2 YNFKEQ. V was trimmed by 1 base and J by 3 bases, leaving 25 bases between them. CDR3 residues: CASSQGEGDEYGMYYEQYF. CDR3 nucleotide sequence: TGTGCCAGCAGCCAAGGAGAAGGGGATGAGTACGGAATGTACTACGAGCAGTACTTC.

V gene TRBV6-5 combines with J gene TRBJ2-7, with D perhaps TRBD2 (5 bases). Germline V gene lookup returns CDR1 MNHEY and CDR2 SVGAGI. Trimming cost V 2 bases and J 6 bases, with 5 bases left between them. The CDR3 totals 11 residues. The chain's CDR3 is CASSYEGEQYF. CDR3 DNA: TGTGCCAGCAGTTACGAGGGCGAGCAGTACTTC.

The count of this clone is one. The chain joins TRBV7-8 to TRBJ2-7; TRBD1 matches 8 bases. Germline CDR1 SGHVS, CDR2 FQNEAQ. V shed 5 bases, J shed 2 bases, and the junction held 5 bases outside the gene matches. CDR3 size: 14 residues. The CDR3 coding sequence is TGTGCCAGCAGCCCCGGGACAGGAACCTACGAGCAGTACTTC. Residues: CASSPGTGTYEQYF.

The J gene is TRBJ1-1, the V gene TRBV2; D remains unclear. Trimming took off 1 base at V and 2 bases at J, with 8 bases between the two ends. The germline V gene encodes CDR1 SNHLY and CDR2 FYNNEI. This CDR3 has 14 residues. The CDR3 is CASSEGRLNTEAFF. The CDR3 DNA is TGTGCCAGCAGTGAAGGTAGACTAAACACTGAAGCTTTCTTT.

CDR3 region: CASSSGPILSNSPLHF. CDR3 sequence (DNA): TGTGCCAGCAGCTCGGGACCCATCCTAAGCAATTCACCCCTCCACTTT. The V gene is TRBV7-8, the J gene TRBJ1-6; possibly TRBD1 for D (5 bases). The CDR3 is 16 residues long. Trimming removed 4 bases from V and 7 bases from J, with 17 bases in between. Germline lookup yields CDR1 SGHVS and CDR2 FQNEAQ.

V is TRBV7-3 and J is TRBJ2-3; the D gene could be TRBD1 or TRBD2 (5 bases each). The ends were cut back, 2 bases at V and 3 bases at J, with 18 bases in the middle. The CDR3 is 17 residues long. The V gene's germline CDR1 is SGHTA and CDR2 FQGTGA. This CDR3 is CASSLLSGPIGTDTQYF. DNA for the CDR3: TGTGCCAGCAGCTTATTATCGGGGCCGATCGGGACAGATACGCAGTATTTT. Using reference TRBV7-3 and TRBJ2-3 for the parts outside the CDR3, the full variable domain is GAGVSQTPSNKVTEKGKYVELRCDPISGHTALYWYRQSLGQGPEFLIYFQGTGAADDSGLPNDRFFAVRPEGSVSTLKIQRTERGDSAVYLCASSLLSGPIGTDTQYFGPGTRLTVL.

The chain uses TRBV10-3 and TRBJ2-5; the D gene is possibly TRBD2 (5 bases). The V gene's germline CDR1 is ENHRY and CDR2 SYGVKD. V was cut by 2 bases and J by 5 bases, with 15 bases left in between. The CDR3 has 15 amino acids. CDR3 nucleotide sequence: TGTGCCATCAGTGAGGCGGAGGATAGCAGGGAGACCCAGTACTTC. The encoded protein is CAISEAEDSRETQYF.

This clone was recorded once. The CDR3 here is CASSVSGLEPQHF. The CDR3 region has the DNA TGTGCCAGCAGCGTATCAGGGTTAGAGCCCCAGCATTTT. The V call is TRBV9, the J call TRBJ1-5; TRBD1 is a possible D gene (5 bases). CDR3 size: 13 residues. From germline, CDR1 is SGDLS and CDR2 YYNGEE. The V end lost 1 base, the J end lost 8 bases, and 10 bases lay between the germline ends. The full variable domain, rest sourced from reference TRBV9 and TRBJ1-5, is DSGVTQTPKHLITATGQRVTLRCSPRSGDLSVYWYQQSLDQGLQFLIQYYNGEERAKGNILERFSAQQFPDLHSELNLSSLELGDSALYFCASSVSGLEPQHFGDGTRLSIL.

A few counts support this clone. The chain combines TRBV5-4 with TRBJ1-1, with TRBD1 matching over 8 bases. V trimming: 4 bases; J trimming: 11 bases; junction bases outside the gene matches: 16. Germline CDR1 SGHNT, CDR2 YYREEE (reference sequence). This CDR3 spans 15 amino acids. Here the CDR3 reads CASSPGGQVVLEAFF. In nucleotides, the CDR3 is TGTGCCAGCAGCCCCGGGGGACAGGTAGTTTTAGAGGCTTTCTTT.

V and J are TRBV4-1 and TRBJ1-5; 12 positions agree with TRBD1. This CDR3 region has 17 residues. The germline gives CDR1 MGHRA, CDR2 YSYEKL. Trimming removed 4 bases from V and 2 bases from J; junction bases left unmatched: 6. This CDR3 is CASSLEGQGAGNQPQHF. The CDR3 nucleotides are TGCGCCAGCAGCCTCGAGGGACAGGGGGCTGGCAATCAGCCCCAGCATTTT.

The V gene is TRBV4-1, the J gene TRBJ1-5; D is perhaps TRBD1 (5 bases). This CDR3 comprises 16 residues. Trimming cost V 1 base and J 1 base, with 11 bases left between them. The germline CDR1 and CDR2 sequences are MGHRA and YSYEKL. CDR3 amino acids: CASSQAPGRSNQPQHF. CDR3 nucleotides: TGCGCCAGCAGCCAAGCCCCGGGACGAAGCAATCAGCCCCAGCATTTT.

The chain couples TRBV5-1 to TRBJ2-2; D may be TRBD1 (5 bases). V gave up 7 bases and J gave up 2 bases, with 12 bases separating them. Germline CDR1 and CDR2: SGHRS and YFSETQ. The CDR3 spans 14 residues. CDR3 sequence (DNA): TGCGCCAGCTCGACAGTGACAAACACCGGGGAGCTGTTTTTT. Protein product: CASSTVTNTGELFF.

This rearrangement joins TRBV30 to TRBJ2-2; D is perhaps TRBD2 (6 bases). V dropped 6 bases and J dropped 6 bases, with 17 bases sitting between them. The CDR3 is 14 amino acids. From germline, CDR1 is GTSNPN and CDR2 SVGIG (reference sequence). DNA of the CDR3: TGTGCCTGTTCGGGACTGGGAACACCCGGGGAGCTGTTTTTT. It codes for CACSGLGTPGELFF. The complete variable domain, with remaining parts taken from reference TRBV30 and TRBJ2-2, reads SQTIHQWPATLVQPVGSPLSLECTVEGTSNPNLYWYRQAAGRGLQLLFYSVGIGQISSEVPQNLSASRPQDRQFILSSKKLLLSDSGFYLCACSGLGTPGELFFGEGSRLTVL.

The chain employs TRBV27 and TRBJ2-7; perhaps TRBD1 as D (6 bases). The CDR3 length is 13 residues. Germline CDR1 reads MNHEY; CDR2 reads SMNVEV (reference sequence). V lost 5 bases, J lost 4 bases, and 12 bases lay in between. Here the CDR3 DNA reads TGTGCCAGCAGTGCTGGGACACCTTACGAGCAGTACTTC. This translates into CASSAGTPYEQYF.